This TCR beta chain was found in a study of T-cell reconstitution after alpha-beta-depleted transplantation in children. Researchers prepared the TCRbeta library using unique molecular identifiers, the study reports. MiXCR, applied by TCRdb to the PCR reads, yields one record per CDR3 protein. The repertoire has fewer than 700,000 distinct CDR3 sequences, more than 20% of them found once; the top ten carry 14%. Trimming took off 3 bases at V and 3 bases at J, with 9 bases between the two ends. The CDR3 length is 13 residues. Germline CDR1 is MNHEY and CDR2 is SVGAGI. This chain uses TRBV6-5 with TRBJ2-7; no reliable D call. This TCR was recovered from a boy younger than two who had a stem cell transplant for acute myeloid leukemia, so the T cells may come from the graft donor. The starting material was PBMCs, mostly from graft donor cells, obtained 360 days after TCRalphabeta/CD19-depleted stem cell transplant. In DNA, the CDR3 is TGTGCCAGCAGTTATCGAAGCCTCTACGAGCAGTACGTC. It specifies CASSYRSLYEQYV.